Shown below are 16 T cell receptor beta chains from a single sample sequenced in a study of shared clonotypes between healthy human individuals. The repertoire was sequenced with immunoSEQ multiplex PCR; TCRdb's copy has only in-frame clones and lacks some. Seen here are roughly 500,000 clones, 95% to 97% observed once, and the top ten hold under 0.065%. Sequences were obtained from naive CD4+ T cells sorted from blood. Subset: CD45RA+ positively selected. Receptors were obtained from a woman younger than 45 in good health.

The CDR3 protein is CASSKGNQPQHF. CDR3 DNA: TGTGCCAGTAGTAAGGGGAATCAGCCCCAGCATTTT. The chain combines TRBV19 with TRBJ1-5; D is perhaps TRBD1 (5 bases). CDR1 is LNHDA, CDR2 SQIVND, per germline (reference sequence). The CDR3 consists of 12 residues. V was pared by 4 bases and J by 4 bases, with 5 bases between.

This clone was found once. The rearrangement uses TRBV4-1 and TRBJ2-1; D is undetermined. V lost 1 base to trimming and J lost 0 bases, with 10 bases between them. The CDR3 sequence is 16 residues long. The V gene's germline CDR1 is MGHRA and CDR2 YSYEKL. CDR3 DNA: TGCGCCAGCAGCCAAGCCGGCGGAAGCTCCTACAATGAGCAGTTCTTC. It is translated as CASSQAGGSSYNEQFF.

Remarks on this clone: The germline gene is not matched at one end of the junction; a read error may be the cause. Other nucleotide sequences from this sample produce the same CDR3. The chain is built from TRBV5-1 and TRBJ2-1; D uncertain. The length of the CDR3 is 11 residues. Germline-derived CDR1 and CDR2 are SGHRS and YFSETQ. In DNA, the CDR3 is TGCGCCAGCAGCTCCAACAATGAGCAGTTCTTC. Translated: CASSSNNEQFF.

The rearrangement uses TRBV5-1 and TRBJ1-4; weak D call: TRBD1 (5 bases). This CDR3 comprises 17 residues. Looked up from germline, CDR1 is SGHRS and CDR2 is YFSETQ. Trimming took off 2 bases at V and 7 bases at J, with 21 bases between the two ends. The CDR3, as DNA: TGCGCCAGCAGCTTTGGTGGGGGATCGGCCGACCCTGAAAAACTGTTTTTT. Protein product: CASSFGGGSADPEKLFF.

The V call is TRBV15, the J call TRBJ1-2; D possibly corresponds to TRBD1 (6 bases). The germline V gene has CDR1 LNHNV and CDR2 YYDKDF (reference sequence). This CDR3 is built from 14 residues. V was clipped by 0 bases and J by 5 bases, with 10 bases between them. The CDR3 loop reads CATSRDLGGYGYTF. The DNA of the CDR3 is TGTGCCACCAGCAGAGATTTAGGGGGGTATGGCTACACCTTC.

This clone was seen only once. This rearrangement joins TRBV4-1 to TRBJ1-5, with 8 bases fitting TRBD1. CDR3 size: 18 residues. Germline-derived CDR1 and CDR2 are MGHRA and YSYEKL. Trimming removed 1 base from V and 3 bases from J; junction bases left unmatched: 11. CDR3 DNA sequence: TGCGCCAGCAGCCAAGGGATGCGAACAGGGGGACACAATCAGCCCCAGCATTTT. This translates into CASSQGMRTGGHNQPQHF.

This chain connects TRBV5-6 to TRBJ1-1, with D possibly TRBD1 on 6 matching bases. The CDR3 runs 12 residues. V dropped 1 base and J dropped 11 bases, with 12 bases sitting between them. Per germline, CDR1 SGHDT and CDR2 YYEEEE. The CDR3 sequence is CASSLWGALAFF. In DNA, the CDR3 is TGTGCCAGCAGCTTGTGGGGGGCGCTTGCTTTCTTT.

The V call is TRBV5-1, the J call TRBJ2-7, with TRBD1 as a possible D gene (6 bases). Germline assignment: CDR1 SGHRS and CDR2 YFSETQ. The V end was cut by 4 bases, the J end by 3 bases, with 20 bases between. The CDR3 has 16 residues. This CDR3 is CASSPVGHKGLYEQYF. CDR3 coding DNA: TGCGCCAGCAGCCCAGTGGGACACAAGGGCCTCTACGAGCAGTACTTC.

J is TRBJ2-3 and V is TRBV27; TRBD2 aligns across 9 bases. V gave up 3 bases and J gave up 4 bases; unmatched junction bases: 8. The germline gives CDR1 MNHEY, CDR2 SMNVEV (reference sequence). CDR3 size: 16 residues. The CDR3 spells CASSFRGTSPPDTQYF. The CDR3 coding sequence is TGTGCCAGCAGTTTTAGGGGGACTAGCCCTCCAGATACGCAGTATTTT.

This clone showed up just once. A junction end diverges from the germline sequence, so it may reflect a read error. CDR3 sequence reads: CASTLGPGQGMGEQYF. CDR3 nucleotide sequence: TGCGCCAGCACCTTGGGGCCGGGACAGGGAATGGGAGAGCAGTACTTC. V usage is TRBV5-1 and J usage is TRBJ2-7; 9 nucleotides agree with TRBD1. The CDR3 is made up of 16 amino acids. CDR1 and CDR2 (germline): SGHRS, YFSETQ.

As to this clone: One end of the junction fails to match germline, which may point to a read error. This sequence joins TRBV19 and TRBJ1-2, with D possibly TRBD1 on 6 matching bases. This CDR3 comprises 12 residues. Germline V gives CDR1 LNHDA, CDR2 SQIVND (reference sequence). This CDR3 is CASSSRGGGQEF. The DNA of the CDR3 is TGTGCCAGTAGTTCCAGGGGCGGGGGCCAAGAATTC.

This chain joins TRBV28 and TRBJ1-5, with 8 bases aligning to TRBD1. Trimming at V came to 2 bases and at J to 8 bases, leaving 5 bases not matched to a gene. The CDR3 is 14 amino acids. Looked up from germline, CDR1 is MDHEN and CDR2 is SYDVKM. The CDR3 reads CASSLPTGGEPQHF. In DNA form, the CDR3 reads TGTGCCAGCAGTTTACCTACAGGGGGTGAGCCCCAGCATTTT.

V and J are TRBV5-4 and TRBJ2-5; tentatively, D is TRBD2 (7 bases). The DNA end is a closer match to TRBJ2-7, so the J assignment may be wrong. Germline assignment: CDR1 SGHNT and CDR2 YYREEE (reference sequence). The CDR3 sequence is 12 residues long. CDR3 in DNA: TGTGCCTGGGGGGGCCAAGCCTACGAGCAGTACTTC. As protein: CAWGGQAYEQYF.

This chain joins TRBV5-1 and TRBJ2-5; TRBD2 aligns across 9 bases. This CDR3 spans 17 amino acids. Germline CDR1 and CDR2: SGHRS and YFSETQ. The junction had 10 bases not matched to a gene; V was cut back by 4 bases and J by 0 bases. CDR3 nucleotide sequence: TGCGCCAGCAGCCTTGCCCTACTAGCGGGTAACCAAGAGACCCAGTACTTC. Its translation: CASSLALLAGNQETQYF.

J is TRBJ2-1 and V is TRBV7-9, with 12 bases fitting TRBD2. Trimming at V came to 2 bases and at J to 5 bases, leaving 1 base not matched to a gene. Looked up from germline, CDR1 is SEHNR and CDR2 is FQNEAQ (reference sequence). This CDR3 spans 15 amino acids. The CDR3 DNA sequence: TGTGCCAGCAGCTTAAGACTAGCGGGGGACAATGAGCAGTTCTTC. It codes for CASSLRLAGDNEQFF.

As for this clone: Additional DNA sequences in this sample encode the identical CDR3. The rearrangement uses TRBV20-1 and TRBJ1-5; D is unresolved. Germline CDR1 is DFQATT and CDR2 is SNEGSKA (reference sequence). CDR3 length: 11 amino acids. The V and J ends lost 1 base and 10 bases respectively, with 8 bases between them. The CDR3 is CSARGRGPQHF. CDR3 nucleotide sequence: TGCAGTGCTAGAGGGCGGGGACCCCAGCATTTT.